Listed below are T cell receptor beta chains from one sample, sequenced in a study of blood T cell repertoires in COVID-19. Sequenced by immunoSEQ multiplex PCR; TCRdb stores in-frame clones only, minus some. The sample shows about 350,000 clones, approximately 89% of them seen only once. Sequencing was performed on peripheral blood. These receptors were collected from a woman aged 60-70 years with COVID-19, enrolled during active disease. The CDR3 runs from the conserved cysteine through the conserved F or W. Fields, in order: D gene, clone size, V gene, J gene, CDR3 DNA, CDR3 protein. The D gene is left open where the match is weak. Clone size appears in some rows only: once, few, many, or a class for an expanded clone.

TRBD1	-	TRBV7-9	TRBJ2-3	TGTGCCAGCAGCCCGGCCCACTTTACAGGGGGTAGCGCAGATACGCAGTATTTT	CASSPAHFTGGSADTQYF
-	-	TRBV5-8	TRBJ1-2	TGTGCCAGCAGCCTCTCCGGACTATTTAACTATGGCTACACCTTC	CASSLSGLFNYGYTF
TRBD1	-	TRBV3-1/TRBV3-2	TRBJ1-4	TGTGCCAGCAGCCAAGATACGTGGGCAGGGGGAGAAAAACTGTTTTTT	CASSQDTWAGGEKLFF
TRBD1	-	TRBV3-1/TRBV3-2	TRBJ1-6	TGTGCCAGCAGCGGCCCCGGGACAGGGCGATCACCCCTCCACTTT	CASSGPGTGRSPLHF
-	-	TRBV6-6	TRBJ2-7	TGTGCCAGCAGGCCCCGGTTCTACGAGCAGTACTTC	CASRPRFYEQYF
-	-	TRBV6-5	TRBJ1-2	TGTGCCAGCAGCCGGGAAAACTATGGCTACACCTTC	CASSRENYGYTF
TRBD1	-	TRBV7-2	TRBJ2-1	TGTGCCAGCAGCTACCGACAGGGGAAACAATATGAGCAGTTCTTC	CASSYRQGKQYEQFF
-	-	TRBV4-2	TRBJ2-3	TGTGCCAGCAGCCAAGATACTCCAGATACGCAGTATTTT	CASSQDTPDTQYF
-	few	TRBV5-5	TRBJ1-4	TGTGCCAGCAGCTTCTTAACCCCAGCAACTAATGAAAAACTGTTTTTT	CASSFLTPATNEKLFF
TRBD1	-	TRBV5-1	TRBJ2-2	TGCGCCAGCACCAGGGACAGCAACACCGGGGAGCTGTTTTTT	CASTRDSNTGELFF
TRBD1	-	TRBV19	TRBJ1-2	TGTGCCAGCCGGGGACAGGGAGGATGGTATGGCTACACCTTC	CASRGQGGWYGYTF
-	once	TRBV19	TRBJ1-5	TGTGCCAGTAGTAATTCCGGGACTATTAGCAATCAGCCCCAGCATTTT	CASSNSGTISNQPQHF
-	-	TRBV18	TRBJ1-1	TGTGCCAGCTCACCACCGCCTCCCCGGGGAGCTTTCTTT	CASSPPPPRGAFF
-	few	TRBV7-3	TRBJ1-2	TGTGCCAGCAGCTTAGCGGGATATGGCTACACCTTC	CASSLAGYGYTF
TRBD1	once	TRBV6-5	TRBJ1-6	TGTGCCAGCAGTTCCCGAGACAGGGGAAATTCACCCCTCCACTTT	CASSSRDRGNSPLHF
TRBD1	-	TRBV4-1	TRBJ1-1	TGCGCCAGCAGCTCGACAGGGGTCGGAACTGAAGCTTTCTTT	CASSSTGVGTEAFF
TRBD1	-	TRBV6-6	TRBJ1-4	TGTGCCAGCAGTCAGCAGACAGGGATGGCAACTAATGAAAAACTGTTTTTT	CASSQQTGMATNEKLFF
TRBD1	-	TRBV7-2	TRBJ1-3	TGTGCCAGCAGCTTAGTCGCGACAGGGTACGGAAACACCATATATTTT	CASSLVATGYGNTIYF
-	-	TRBV24-1	TRBJ2-1	TGTGCCACCAGTGACTCACTAGGGTTGGAGTTCTTC	CATSDSLGLEFF
TRBD1	-	TRBV6-5	TRBJ1-5	TGTGCCAGCAGGGGGGACAGGGGGAATCAGCCCCAGCATTTT	CASRGDRGNQPQHF
-	-	TRBV27	TRBJ1-6	TGTGCCAGCAGTTTATTACAGGGTCTAAAGAATTCACCCCTCCACTTT	CASSLLQGLKNSPLHF
-	-	TRBV2	TRBJ1-5	TGTGCCAGCAGTACCGTCCGGTCCATGGTATGGAGCAATCAGCCCCAGCATTTT	CASSTVRSMVWSNQPQHF
-	-	TRBV4-2	TRBJ2-5	TGTGCCAGCACCCCTTCCCCAGGGATCGATCGAGAGACCCAGTACTTC	CASTPSPGIDRETQYF
-	-	TRBV5-6	TRBJ1-5	TGTGCCAGCAGCTTGGTGACAAGCAATCAGCCCCAGCATTTT	CASSLVTSNQPQHF
-	-	TRBV21-1	TRBJ2-7	TGTGCCAGCAGCAAAGGTGAAGGGGATCCCTACGAGCAGTACTTC	CASSKGEGDPYEQYF
-	once	TRBV30	TRBJ1-2	TGTGCCTGGAGTGGAAAAACGGCGGGGGTTGGCTACACCTTC	CAWSGKTAGVGYTF
TRBD2	-	TRBV19	TRBJ2-5	TGTGCCAGTAGTTTCACAGGACTAGCGGGGACGGAGACCCAGTACTTC	CASSFTGLAGTETQYF
TRBD1	-	TRBV7-9	TRBJ1-6	TGTGCCAGCAGCACGGGACAGAGGGGGAATTCACCCCTCCACTTT	CASSTGQRGNSPLHF
-	-	TRBV7-9	TRBJ2-5	TGTGCCAGCAGCTTAGCTGGACAGGTGGGAGGAGAGACCCAGTACTTC	CASSLAGQVGGETQYF
TRBD1	-	TRBV11-1	TRBJ1-2	TGTGCCAGCAGCTTAATCGGACAGGGGGCTGGCTACACCTTC	CASSLIGQGAGYTF
TRBD1	-	TRBV7-9	TRBJ1-5	TGTGCCAGCAGCTGGGGACAGGGGATGAATCAGCCCCAGCATTTT	CASSWGQGMNQPQHF
TRBD1	-	TRBV6-1	TRBJ1-2	TGTGCCAGCAGTGAAGGGGGGACAGTTATGGGCTACACCTTC	CASSEGGTVMGYTF
TRBD1	-	TRBV5-1	TRBJ1-1	TGCGCCAGCAGCCACGGACAGGGAGCTTACGGCACTGAAGCTTTCTTT	CASSHGQGAYGTEAFF
-	once	TRBV5-1	TRBJ1-1	TGCGCCAGCAGCTCCCTGGGGGGGGTACCCATGAACACTGAAGCTTTCTTT	CASSSLGGVPMNTEAFF
-	-	TRBV14	TRBJ1-1	TGTGCCAGGTTCTACCTGAACACTGAAGCTTTCTTT	CARFYLNTEAFF
-	-	TRBV5-5	TRBJ1-5	TGTGCCAGCAGCTTGAACTCGGGGTCAAGCAATCAGCCCCAGCATTTT	CASSLNSGSSNQPQHF
-	-	TRBV6-5	TRBJ1-3	TGTGCCAGCAGTTACGGGCCCAGGGACTCTGGAAACACCATATATTTT	CASSYGPRDSGNTIYF
-	-	TRBV7-8	TRBJ1-5	TGTGCCAGCAGCTTATATACAGCTTATAGCAATCAGCCCCAGCATTTT	CASSLYTAYSNQPQHF
-	-	TRBV6-1	TRBJ1-2	TGTGCCAGCAGTGAACGGTCGGGCTACACCTTC	CASSERSGYTF
-	-	TRBV20-1	TRBJ2-5	TGCAGTGCTAGTTACAGCGGGGAGACCCAGTACTTC	CSASYSGETQYF
-	once	TRBV5-1	TRBJ1-6	TGCGCCAGCAGCCCGGGAACTGTTGACGAGTCCTATAATTCACCCCTCCACTTT	CASSPGTVDESYNSPLHF
-	few	TRBV5-1	TRBJ1-2	TGCGCCAGCAGCTTGGGAGGGTCTAATGGCTACACCTTC	CASSLGGSNGYTF
-	once	TRBV3-1/TRBV3-2	TRBJ2-3	TGTGCCAGCAGCCCCCCTACCACAGATACGCAGTATTTT	CASSPPTTDTQYF
-	-	TRBV29-1	TRBJ1-1	TGCAGCGTTGATAGACAGATGAACCCTGAAGCTTTCTTT	CSVDRQMNPEAFF
TRBD1	-	TRBV30	TRBJ1-6	TGTGCCTGGAACCTCGACAGGGGGCATTCACCCCTCCACTTT	CAWNLDRGHSPLHF
TRBD1	-	TRBV19	TRBJ1-4	TGTGCCAGTAGTATTTCGGGACAGGGGTTCCCTAATGAAAAACTGTTTTTT	CASSISGQGFPNEKLFF
-	-	TRBV6-5	TRBJ1-1	TGTGCCAGCAGGGTATCGACAGTGAACACTGAAGCTTTCTTT	CASRVSTVNTEAFF
TRBD1	few	TRBV27	TRBJ2-2	TGTGCCAGCAGTTCGGGACAGGGGCCAGGCCGTGGCGGGGAGCTGTTTTTT	CASSSGQGPGRGGELFF
-	-	TRBV25-1	TRBJ1-1	TGTGCCAGCAGTCCCCGAGAGGGAACCGGGGCTTTCTTT	CASSPREGTGAFF
-	-	TRBV6-5	TRBJ1-5	TGTGCCAGCAGACCATGGACGGTAACGGGGACCCAGCATTTT	CASRPWTVTGTQHF
TRBD1	-	TRBV6-5	TRBJ1-3	TGTGCCGTATCCGGGACAGCAAGTGGAAACACCATATATTTT	CAVSGTASGNTIYF
-	-	TRBV3-1/TRBV3-2	TRBJ2-1	TGTGCCAGCAGCCAAGAGGATTCTAGCCTCTACAATGAGCAGTTCTTC	CASSQEDSSLYNEQFF
-	-	TRBV3-1/TRBV3-2	TRBJ1-1	TGTGCCAGCAGCAGGGGTGGAACTGAAGCTTTCTTT	CASSRGGTEAFF
TRBD2	-	TRBV6-4	TRBJ2-1	TGTGCCAGCAGTGGTCCGGGGGGGCTCCAGTTCTTC	CASSGPGGLQFF
TRBD2	-	TRBV2	TRBJ2-2	TGTGCCAGCCGGACTAGCGGGGGCTTGGGCACCGGGGAGCTGTTTTTT	CASRTSGGLGTGELFF